A single sample gave rise to the 27 T cell receptor beta chains below, sequenced in a study of control samples from healthy donors and cancer patients. Clones were sequenced by immunoSEQ multiplex PCR, and TCRdb holds only the in-frame ones, with some missing. The table lists about 100,000 clones, about 86% of them singletons. Sequencing used blood. These receptors originate from a man aged 30-40 years in good health.

This clone was counted between two and nine times. V usage is TRBV30 and J usage is TRBJ2-1; TRBD2 agrees at 8 bases. This CDR3 has 14 residues. V shed 2 bases and J 6 bases; nucleotides not matched to a gene: 6. Per germline, CDR1 GTSNPN and CDR2 SVGIG (reference sequence). The DNA of the CDR3 is TGTGCCTGGAGTAGAAGCGGGAGTGTCAATGAGCAGTTCTTC. This translates into CAWSRSGSVNEQFF.

The V gene is TRBV7-6, the J gene TRBJ2-1, with 9 bases identical to TRBD1. The CDR3 sequence is 18 residues long. From germline, CDR1 is SGHVS and CDR2 FNYEAQ. V lost 6 bases, J lost 5 bases, and 17 bases stayed unmatched. In DNA form, the CDR3 reads TGTGCCAGCAGTTCTACCCCCTTACCGGGACAGGGTGACAATGAGCAGTTCTTC. It encodes CASSSTPLPGQGDNEQFF.

The gene calls are TRBV30 and TRBJ1-1; D perhaps matches TRBD1 (6 bases). V lost 4 bases and J 4 bases, leaving 16 bases between the germline ends. The V gene's germline CDR1 is GTSNPN and CDR2 SVGIG (reference sequence). The CDR3 is made up of 14 amino acids. The DNA of the CDR3 is TGTGCCTGGAACCGGGGCGGGGGCGGCACTGAAGCTTTCTTT. Residues: CAWNRGGGGTEAFF.

In this sample, this clone turned up a few times. V and J are TRBV18 and TRBJ1-6; D remains unclear. The germline V gene encodes CDR1 KGHSH and CDR2 LQKENI. The CDR3 contains 13 residues. Trimming removed 6 bases from V and 3 bases from J, with 6 bases in between. CDR3 DNA: TGTGCCAGCTCGCGGGACTATAATTCACCCCTCCACTTT. It codes for CASSRDYNSPLHF. The complete variable domain, with remaining parts taken from reference TRBV18 and TRBJ1-6, reads NAGVMQNPRHLVRRRGQEARLRCSPMKGHSHVYWYRQLPEEGLKFMVYLQKENIIDESGMPKERFSAEFPKEGPSILRIQQVVRGDSAAYFCASSRDYNSPLHFGNGTRLTVT.

The gene calls are TRBV11-3 and TRBJ2-7; D possibly corresponds to TRBD1 (5 bases). The CDR3 sequence is 13 residues long. The V and J ends lost 5 bases and 6 bases respectively, with 14 bases between them. Germline V CDR1 and CDR2: SGHNT, YENEEA. The CDR3 loop is CASSTSGLGEQYF. The CDR3 DNA follows: TGTGCCAGCAGCACATCAGGGTTGGGCGAGCAGTACTTC.

The chain joins TRBV19 to TRBJ2-1; 8 positions match TRBD2. The CDR3 loop spans 16 amino acids. Germline CDR1 LNHDA, CDR2 SQIVND (reference sequence). The ends lost 3 bases at V and 5 bases at J; junction bases unmatched: 9. Here the CDR3 reads CASSMLWTSSDNEQFF. The CDR3 DNA sequence: TGTGCCAGTAGTATGCTGTGGACTAGCAGCGACAATGAGCAGTTCTTC.

This chain connects TRBV5-1 to TRBJ1-3; D is ambiguous. The V end lost 4 bases, the J end lost 3 bases, and 5 bases lay between the germline ends. The germline V gene encodes CDR1 SGHRS and CDR2 YFSETQ. The CDR3 extends over 12 amino acids. The CDR3 DNA sequence: TGCGCCAGCAGCAGGGATGGAAACACCATATATTTT. Translating gives CASSRDGNTIYF. The variable domain in full, completed from reference TRBV5-1 and TRBJ1-3, reads KAGVTQTPRYLIKTRGQQVTLSCSPISGHRSVSWYQQTPGQGLQFLFEYFSETQRNKGNFPGRFSGRQFSNSRSEMNVSTLELGDSALYLCASSRDGNTIYFGEGSWLTVV.

This clone occurred a few times. The chain uses TRBV28 and TRBJ2-7, with D unresolved. Trimming took 2 bases from V and 2 from J, leaving 10 bases between them. Per the germline V gene, CDR1 is MDHEN and CDR2 is SYDVKM. The CDR3 is 14 amino acids. The CDR3 DNA is TGTGCCAGCAGTTTACCCCTCCAGGCCTACGAGCAGTACTTC. Translating it yields CASSLPLQAYEQYF. Looking up the rest from reference TRBV28 and TRBJ2-7 gives the full variable domain: DVKVTQSSRYLVKRTGEKVFLECVQDMDHENMFWYRQDPGLGLRLIYFSYDVKMKEKGDIPEGYSVSREKKERFSLILESASTNQTSMYLCASSLPLQAYEQYFGPGTRLTVT.

The gene calls are TRBV5-4 and TRBJ1-4, with TRBD1 matching 8 bases. V trimming: 0 bases; J trimming: 8 bases; junction bases outside the gene matches: 21. The CDR3 is made up of 20 amino acids. The germline V gene encodes CDR1 SGHNT and CDR2 YYREEE (reference sequence). The CDR3 coding sequence is TGTGCCAGCAGCTTGGGTCTTAGGACAGGGAATCCGGGAAGCCTCGAAAAACTGTTTTTT. Protein: CASSLGLRTGNPGSLEKLFF.

The chain combines TRBV19 with TRBJ2-7; the D gene is possibly TRBD2 (5 bases). Deletions cut 5 bases from V and 0 bases from J, with 8 bases between. CDR3 length: 13 residues. CDR1 LNHDA and CDR2 SQIVND come from the germline V gene (reference sequence). In DNA, the CDR3 is TGTGCCAGTAGTGTCGCGGGCTCCTACGAGCAGTACTTC. Translated, it gives CASSVAGSYEQYF. The variable domain in full, completed from reference TRBV19 and TRBJ2-7, reads DGGITQSPKYLFRKEGQNVTLSCEQNLNHDAMYWYRQDPGQGLRLIYYSQIVNDFQKGDIAEGYSVSREKKESFPLTVTSAQKNPTAFYLCASSVAGSYEQYFGPGTRLTVT.

The rearrangement links TRBV27 to TRBJ2-2; a weak D match, TRBD1 (5 bases). Germline CDR1 and CDR2: MNHEY and SMNVEV (reference sequence). The V end lost 5 bases, the J end lost 4 bases, and 14 bases lay between the germline ends. This CDR3 is 15 amino acids long. For the CDR3, the DNA is TGTGCCAGCAGTGGATTCCAGGGTGGCACCGGGGAGCTGTTTTTT. Its translation is CASSGFQGGTGELFF.

The chain couples TRBV12-3 or TRBV12-4 to TRBJ1-5, with unresolved D. The CDR3 has 13 residues. V dropped 8 bases and J dropped 6 bases, with 14 bases sitting between them. The CDR3 DNA is TGTGCCAGCCTTGACCAGGACGGTCAGCCCCAGCATTTT. It is translated as CASLDQDGQPQHF.

This clone is a singleton in its sample. This chain connects TRBV7-9 to TRBJ1-1; a possible D gene is TRBD1 (6 bases). The CDR3 runs to 13 residues. Deletions cut 2 bases from V and 8 bases from J, with 12 bases between. The V gene's germline CDR1 is SEHNR and CDR2 FQNEAQ (reference sequence). CDR3 amino acids: CASSLRGDSEAFF. CDR3 DNA: TGTGCCAGCAGCTTAAGGGGGGACTCGGAAGCTTTCTTT.

The chain uses TRBV28 and TRBJ1-2, with D perhaps TRBD1 (5 bases). There are 13 residues in the CDR3. Trimming took off 6 bases at V and 2 bases at J, with 10 bases between the two ends. Germline-derived CDR1 and CDR2 are MDHEN and SYDVKM. The CDR3 region has the DNA TGTGCCAGCAGATACAGGAAAAACTATGGCTACACCTTC. It codes for CASRYRKNYGYTF.

V usage is TRBV3-1 (or the pseudogene TRBV3-2) and J usage is TRBJ2-6, with TRBD2 identical over 8 bases. CDR3 length equals 19 residues. The V gene's germline CDR1 is LGHDT and CDR2 YNNKEL (reference sequence). V shed 4 bases and J 3 bases; nucleotides not matched to a gene: 14. CDR3 in DNA: TGTGCCAGCAGCCCCAGCGAACTAGCGGAGCCCGGTGGGGCCAACGTCCTGACTTTC. Its protein is CASSPSELAEPGGANVLTF.

Notes on this clone: A junction end diverges from the germline sequence, so it may reflect a read error. At the DNA level, this CDR3 is encoded by other sequences in the same sample as well. This rearrangement joins TRBV6-2 or TRBV6-3 to TRBJ2-7, with D unclear. The CDR3 runs 11 residues. CDR1 and CDR2 (germline): MNHEY, SVGEGT. The CDR3 sequence: CATSSAYEQYF. CDR3 in DNA: TGTGCCACCAGTTCGGCCTACGAGCAATACTTC.

V gene TRBV23-1 combines with J gene TRBJ2-7; possible D gene TRBD1, 6 bases. TRBV23-1 is placed among ORFs of uncertain function. The ends were cut back, 7 bases at V and 3 bases at J, with 16 bases in the middle. The length of the CDR3 is 14 residues. CDR3 sequence (DNA): TGCGCCAGCACCATACAGGGTGTTATCTACGAGCAGTACTTC. This translates into CASTIQGVIYEQYF.

The genes are TRBV3-1 (or the pseudogene TRBV3-2) and TRBJ2-3, with 10 bases lining up with TRBD2. J was trimmed by 1 base and V by 3 bases; bases with no gene match: 1. Looked up from germline, CDR1 is LGHDT and CDR2 is YNNKEL (reference sequence). This CDR3 contains 15 residues. The CDR3 nucleotides read TGTGCCAGCAGCCAGGGGACTAGCGGCACAGATACGCAGTATTTT. This translates into CASSQGTSGTDTQYF.

This chain uses TRBV27 with TRBJ2-7; 7 bases fit TRBD1. The CDR3 is 16 residues long. CDR1 and CDR2 from the germline V gene are MNHEY and SMNVEV (reference sequence). The ends lost 4 bases at V and 3 bases at J; junction bases unmatched: 12. In DNA, the CDR3 is TGTGCCAGCAGTTCGACTGAACAGGGGCCGAACTACGAGCAGTACTTC. It encodes CASSSTEQGPNYEQYF.

The rearrangement uses TRBV14 and TRBJ2-2, with TRBD2 matching 12 bases. With V trimmed by 1 base and J by 6 bases, 6 bases remained unmatched. The CDR3 runs 17 residues. CDR1 SGHDN and CDR2 FVKESK come from the germline V gene. The CDR3 loop is CASSQGRLAGVSGELFF. The CDR3 coding sequence is TGTGCCAGCAGCCAAGGGCGACTAGCGGGAGTATCCGGGGAGCTGTTTTTT.

The chain has TRBV9 and TRBJ2-7, with 11 bases fitting TRBD2. The J segment lost 6 bases and the V segment lost 4 bases, leaving 9 bases of the junction unmatched. Germline CDR1 and CDR2: SGDLS and YYNGEE. The length of the CDR3 is 15 residues. In DNA, the CDR3 is TGTGCCAGCAGCCCCCGGACTAGCGGGTTTGGCGAGCAGTACTTC. Its protein product is CASSPRTSGFGEQYF.

The chain links TRBV11-2 to TRBJ1-1; D call uncertain. The V end lost 2 bases, the J end lost 0 bases, and 4 bases lay between the germline ends. Germline CDR1 SGHAT, CDR2 FQNNGV. This CDR3 contains 13 residues. CDR3 loop: CASSLQMNTEAFF. CDR3 DNA: TGTGCCAGCAGCTTACAAATGAACACTGAAGCTTTCTTT.

This rearrangement joins TRBV7-9 to TRBJ2-7; D remains ambiguous. The CDR3 totals 12 residues. Trimming left V 5 bases short and J 0 bases short, with 5 bases between. The germline V gene encodes CDR1 SEHNR and CDR2 FQNEAQ (reference sequence). The CDR3 sequence is CASSLSSYEQYF. CDR3 DNA: TGTGCCAGCAGCCTAAGCTCCTACGAGCAGTACTTC. Based on the CDR3 plus reference TRBV7-9 and TRBJ2-7, the full variable domain is DTGVSQNPRHKITKRGQNVTFRCDPISEHNRLYWYRQTLGQGPEFLTYFQNEAQLEKSRLLSDRFSAERPKGSFSTLEIQRTEQGDSAMYLCASSLSSYEQYFGPGTRLTVT.

V is TRBV24-1 and J is TRBJ1-1; D is undetermined. The CDR3 has 13 amino acids. From germline, CDR1 is KGHDR and CDR2 SFDVKD. V lost 5 bases to trimming and J lost 1 base, with 7 bases between them. This chain's CDR3 is CATSAPGNTEAFF. CDR3 nucleotides: TGTGCCACCAGTGCCCCAGGGAACACTGAAGCTTTCTTT.

The V call is TRBV9, the J call TRBJ2-2, with D perhaps matching TRBD2 (5 bases). The CDR3 runs to 16 residues. Trimming removed 0 bases at V and 8 bases at J, with 17 bases between. Per the germline V gene, CDR1 is SGDLS and CDR2 is YYNGEE. The CDR3 DNA reads as TGTGCCAGCAGCGTAGTTCCTAGCCCCGGGTTTGGGGAGCTGTTTTTT. It encodes CASSVVPSPGFGELFF. The entire variable domain, with the rest obtained from reference TRBV9 and TRBJ2-2, is as follows: DSGVTQTPKHLITATGQRVTLRCSPRSGDLSVYWYQQSLDQGLQFLIQYYNGEERAKGNILERFSAQQFPDLHSELNLSSLELGDSALYFCASSVVPSPGFGELFFGEGSRLTVL.

The chain combines TRBV15 with TRBJ2-1; 8 positions agree with TRBD2. CDR1 is LNHNV, CDR2 YYDKDF, per germline (reference sequence). The J segment lost 9 bases and the V segment lost 1 base, leaving 8 bases of the junction unmatched. The CDR3 extends over 15 amino acids. The CDR3 protein is CATSRVVLAAVEQFF. CDR3 bases: TGTGCCACCAGCAGAGTGGTACTAGCGGCAGTTGAGCAGTTCTTC.

The chain recombines TRBV10-3 with TRBJ1-2, with 7 bases matching TRBD1. CDR1 is ENHRY, CDR2 SYGVKD, per germline. The CDR3 sequence is 12 residues long. With 4 bases clipped from V and 6 bases from J, the junction kept 2 bases outside the gene matches. The CDR3 nucleotides are TGTGCCATCAGTGTCGACAGGGATGGCTACACCTTC. This encodes CAISVDRDGYTF.